This T cell receptor (beta chain) comes out of a study of CD8 T cells in Susac syndrome. Random hexamers were used to reverse transcribe 0.5 to 1 ug of RNA. It was immunoSEQ multiplex PCR that amplified TCR beta CDR3 across 54 Vbeta and 13 Jbeta. TCRdb reprocessed the immunoSEQ multiplex PCR reads via MiXCR and lists one record per CDR3 protein. Of roughly 190,000 distinct CDR3 sequences listed, more than 85% are singletons. The clonotype comes from a human donor with Susac syndrome. The sequenced material came from CD8+ T cells from PBMCs.

CDR3 coding DNA: TGTGCCAGCAGCGAGGCTAGCGGGATAAGCTCCTACAATGAGCAGTTCTTC. This codes for CASSEASGISSYNEQFF. V and J are TRBV9 and TRBJ2-1; TRBD2 aligns across 9 bases. Germline CDR1 is SGDLS and CDR2 is YYNGEE. V was pared by 3 bases and J by 0 bases, with 7 bases of the junction left unmatched. The CDR3 is 17 amino acids.